The 3 T cell receptor beta chains below come from one sample, sequenced in a study of shared clonotypes between healthy human individuals. Using immunoSEQ multiplex PCR, the repertoire was profiled, and TCRdb retains in-frame clones only, with some absent. Here the sample spans 2,500,000 or so clones, approximately 90% being singletons. Sequenced input: naive CD4+ T cells sorted from blood. Subset specified: CD45RA+ positively selected. The receptors derive from a man aged 18 to 29 in good health.

The genes are TRBV25-1 and TRBJ1-2; D is undetermined. V was pared by 3 bases and J by 4 bases, with 9 bases between. The CDR3 consists of 13 residues. Germline V gene data show CDR1 as MGHDK and CDR2 as SYGVNS. CDR3 bases: TGTGCCAGCAGTGATACAGAGTCCTATGGCTACACCTTC. This encodes CASSDTESYGYTF.

The gene calls are TRBV5-4 and TRBJ2-1, with D maybe TRBD1 (5 bases). With 0 bases removed from V and 4 bases from J, the gap between germline ends came to 14 bases. CDR3 length: 16 amino acids. The V gene's germline CDR1 is SGHNT and CDR2 YYREEE (reference sequence). CDR3 nucleotide sequence: TGTGCCAGCAGCTTGGAAGGGGCCGGAATTTACAATGAGCAGTTCTTC. Its protein product is CASSLEGAGIYNEQFF. Drawing the rest from reference TRBV5-4 and TRBJ2-1, the complete variable domain is ETGVTQSPTHLIKTRGQQVTLRCSSQSGHNTVSWYQQALGQGPQFIFQYYREEENGRGNFPPRFSGLQFPNYSSELNVNALELDDSALYLCASSLEGAGIYNEQFFGPGTRLTVL.

The chain combines TRBV28 with TRBJ1-4; no definite D call. Germline CDR1 MDHEN, CDR2 SYDVKM. The CDR3 spans 15 residues. Trimming left V 2 bases short and J 5 bases short, with 12 bases between. The CDR3 loop reads CASSLNGPGNEKLFF. For the CDR3, the DNA is TGTGCCAGCAGTTTAAACGGGCCTGGCAATGAAAAACTGTTTTTT.